The 9 T cell receptor beta chains below all came from one sample that was sequenced in a study of cytomegalovirus exposure and HLA in healthy donors. The PCR used 60 Vbeta and 13 Jbeta primers. Measured with immunoSEQ multiplex PCR; TCRdb has only the in-frame clones, and not every one. Of about 160,000 clones listed, around 78% are singletons. The sequenced material came from PBMCs. These TCRs come from a woman aged 35 to 49 in good health and CMV-seronegative.

This chain joins TRBV6-1 and TRBJ1-6; D unresolved. This CDR3 is 15 amino acids long. Between the trimmed V and J ends, which lost 1 base and 0 bases, there was a span of 4 bases. The germline CDR1 and CDR2 sequences are MNHNS and SASEGT. The CDR3 region is CASSEVSSYNSPLHF. In DNA, the CDR3 is TGTGCCAGCAGTGAAGTGAGCTCCTATAATTCACCCCTCCACTTT.

The chain recombines TRBV9 with TRBJ2-5; D gene ambiguous. V shed 0 bases and J shed 4 bases, with 10 bases lying between them. The CDR3 spans 14 residues. Germline V lookup: CDR1 SGDLS, CDR2 YYNGEE. The CDR3 sequence is CASSVGGQRETQYF. DNA for the CDR3: TGTGCCAGCAGCGTAGGTGGGCAGAGAGAGACCCAGTACTTC.

The chain employs TRBV5-1 and TRBJ1-2; 9 nucleotides agree with TRBD1. This CDR3 contains 14 residues. Looked up from germline, CDR1 is SGHRS and CDR2 is YFSETQ. After removal of 4 bases from V and 2 bases from J, the junction contained 3 bases not matched to a gene. This CDR3 is CASSAGTGNYGYTF. In DNA, the CDR3 is TGCGCCAGCAGCGCCGGGACAGGGAACTATGGCTACACCTTC.

The rearrangement joins TRBV18 to TRBJ1-3; D perhaps matches TRBD1 (5 bases). Germline V CDR1 and CDR2: KGHSH, LQKENI. Trimming took 2 bases from V and 0 from J, leaving 8 bases between them. The CDR3 runs 15 residues. The chain's CDR3 is CASSPGGSSGNTIYF. For the CDR3, the DNA is TGTGCCAGCTCACCAGGGGGGAGCTCTGGAAACACCATATATTTT.

The CDR3 loop reads CSVADRVGYNEQFF. The CDR3 DNA reads TGCAGCGTAGCAGACAGGGTCGGGTACAATGAGCAGTTCTTC. The chain employs TRBV29-1 and TRBJ2-1, with TRBD1 matching 7 bases. Germline V lookup: CDR1 SQVTM, CDR2 ANQGSEA. V gave up 6 bases and J gave up 4 bases; unmatched junction bases: 9. This CDR3 has 14 amino acids.

This sequence joins TRBV7-8 and TRBJ1-6, with D possibly matching TRBD1 (6 bases). V lost 5 bases and J 6 bases, leaving 20 bases between the germline ends. This CDR3 comprises 17 residues. Germline V gene data show CDR1 as SGHVS and CDR2 as FQNEAQ. The CDR3 spells CASSHLSRGFSNSPLHF. CDR3 nucleotides: TGTGCCAGCAGCCACCTTTCAAGGGGGTTTTCTAATTCACCCCTCCACTTT.

This clone was counted a single time. The gene calls are TRBV2 and TRBJ2-4, with unresolved D. Germline CDR1 reads SNHLY; CDR2 reads FYNNEI. Trimming pared 1 base from V and 6 bases from J, leaving 10 bases between. This CDR3 has 14 residues. DNA for the CDR3: TGTGCCAGCAGTGAAGGGCAGGTCGGAAACATTCAGTACTTC. Residues: CASSEGQVGNIQYF.

V gene TRBV5-1 combines with J gene TRBJ2-7; no clear D. The germline V gene encodes CDR1 SGHRS and CDR2 YFSETQ. The CDR3 is 13 residues long. Trimming removed 2 bases at V and 5 bases at J, with 11 bases between. The CDR3 bases are TGCGCCAGCAGCTTTACGGGTTCCGACGAGCAGTACTTC. It encodes CASSFTGSDEQYF.

The rearrangement uses TRBV7-8 and TRBJ1-5, with D possibly TRBD1 on 6 matching bases. The germline CDR1 and CDR2 sequences are SGHVS and FQNEAQ. Trimming removed 3 bases from V and 4 bases from J, with 10 bases in between. The CDR3 is 14 amino acids. In DNA form, the CDR3 reads TGTGCCAGCAGCTTCGGGCAGGGGAATCAGCCCCAGCATTTT. Protein: CASSFGQGNQPQHF.